This T cell receptor beta chain emerged from a study of blood T cell repertoires in COVID-19. Assignments of participants to cohorts depended upon their own reported clinical history. Exposed enrollees had met someone with a PCR-confirmed or clinician-diagnosed COVID-19 case at some point within the 2 weeks before study entry. This CDR3 spans 14 amino acids. Trimming removed 5 bases from V and 3 bases from J; junction bases left unmatched: 2. CDR1 and CDR2 from the germline V gene are MNHEY and SMNVEV (reference sequence). The repertoire was sequenced with immunoSEQ multiplex PCR; TCRdb's copy has only in-frame clones and lacks some. This sample yields almost 350,000 clones, of which 85% to 90% are seen a single time; approximately 1% belongs to the top ten.

The chain employs TRBV27 and TRBJ2-7; 12 bases align to TRBD2. Sequencing was performed on PBMCs or T cells enriched from blood (not recorded which). The receptor was isolated from a woman aged 25 to 39 who had been exposed to COVID-19. This CDR3 reads CASSPGLAGYEQYF. CDR3 coding DNA: TGTGCCAGCAGTCCGGGACTAGCGGGCTACGAGCAGTACTTC.